The 32 T cell receptor beta chains listed next were all sequenced from one sample in a study of T cells in Graves' hyperthyroidism and ophthalmopathy. Template material for amplifying TCR beta CDR3 regions consisted of RNA transcripts. When the TCR CDR3 underwent first-round RT-PCR, the HTBI primer set was used. From the multiplex PCR reads, TCRdb called clonotypes with MiXCR, one entry per CDR3 protein. The sample lists more than 150,000 distinct CDR3 sequences; 17% were seen once. The specimen was blood. These receptors all stem from a woman aged 45-65 years with Graves' hyperthyroidism.

This clonotype was picked up many times. This chain links TRBV6-1 with TRBJ1-1; D unresolved. The length of the CDR3 is 15 residues. Germline V lookup: CDR1 MNHNS, CDR2 SASEGT. V dropped 7 bases and J dropped 2 bases, with 17 bases sitting between them. The CDR3 bases are TGTGCCAGCATTACCGTGATGGTCCCCAACACTGAAGCTTTCTTT. Its protein is CASITVMVPNTEAFF.

This clonotype was seen ten or more times. CDR3: CASSLGTSGAGELFF. The CDR3 DNA sequence: TGTGCCAGCAGCCTAGGGACTAGTGGCGCCGGGGAGCTGTTTTTT. The chain is built from TRBV7-3 and TRBJ2-2; 8 positions match TRBD2. The CDR3 length is 15 residues. V was clipped by 5 bases and J by 6 bases; unmatched bases: 8. Germline V lookup: CDR1 SGHTA, CDR2 FQGTGA. The entire variable domain, with the rest obtained from reference TRBV7-3 and TRBJ2-2, is as follows: GAGVSQTPSNKVTEKGKYVELRCDPISGHTALYWYRQSLGQGPEFLIYFQGTGAADDSGLPNDRFFAVRPEGSVSTLKIQRTERGDSAVYLCASSLGTSGAGELFFGEGSRLTVL.

This clonotype was detected ten times or more. This rearrangement joins TRBV7-8 to TRBJ1-1; D might be TRBD1 (5 bases). This CDR3 is 12 amino acids long. The V end lost 5 bases, the J end lost 10 bases, and 14 bases lay between the germline ends. Germline CDR1 SGHVS, CDR2 FQNEAQ. CDR3 amino acids: CASSPGSFGAFF. CDR3 bases: TGTGCCAGCAGCCCAGGGTCTTTCGGAGCTTTCTTT.

In its sample, this clonotype was seen many times. The chain is built from TRBV9 and TRBJ1-3; 9 bases match TRBD1. After removal of 4 bases from V and 0 bases from J, the junction contained 8 bases not matched to a gene. From germline, CDR1 is SGDLS and CDR2 YYNGEE. The CDR3 length is 17 residues. CDR3 residues: CASSRGLTGGSGNTIYF. The DNA for the CDR3 is TGTGCCAGCAGCAGAGGGTTGACAGGGGGCTCTGGAAACACCATATATTTT. The variable domain in full, completed from reference TRBV9 and TRBJ1-3, reads DSGVTQTPKHLITATGQRVTLRCSPRSGDLSVYWYQQSLDQGLQFLIQYYNGEERAKGNILERFSAQQFPDLHSELNLSSLELGDSALYFCASSRGLTGGSGNTIYFGEGSWLTVV.

The chain carries TRBV19 and TRBJ2-7, with D uncertain. Trimming shortened V by 3 bases and J by 2 bases, and 14 bases separated the two germline ends. CDR1 LNHDA and CDR2 SQIVND come from the germline V gene (reference sequence). This CDR3 has 15 amino acids. This chain's CDR3 is CASSIIASRAYEQYF. DNA for the CDR3: TGTGCCAGTAGTATCATCGCGAGTAGGGCCTACGAGCAGTACTTC.

This clonotype was detected many times. The chain combines TRBV6-1 with TRBJ2-1, with TRBD2 matching 9 bases. Unmatched junction bases numbered 9, after V lost 5 bases and J lost 4 bases. The germline gives CDR1 MNHNS, CDR2 SASEGT. The CDR3 sequence is 16 residues long. CDR3 region: CASSSLGGGGYNEQFF. The CDR3 bases are TGTGCCAGCAGTTCTCTAGGCGGGGGGGGGTACAATGAGCAGTTCTTC.

This clonotype was observed at least ten times. The chain is built from TRBV10-3 and TRBJ2-2, with TRBD1 identical over 9 bases. The V gene end was trimmed by 6 bases and the J gene end by 1 base; junction bases not matched to a gene: 6. The germline CDR1 and CDR2 sequences are ENHRY and SYGVKD. This CDR3 is built from 16 residues. CDR3 loop: CAIRTGTGKNTGELFF. The CDR3 coding sequence is TGTGCCATCAGAACCGGGACAGGGAAGAACACCGGGGAGCTGTTTTTT.

This clonotype has at least ten counts. The chain has TRBV5-1 and TRBJ2-5; no reliable D call. Trimming removed 0 bases from V and 2 bases from J, with 5 bases in between. From germline, CDR1 is SGHRS and CDR2 YFSETQ. The CDR3 has 13 residues. As DNA, the CDR3 is TGCGCCAGCAGCTTGGTAGCTCAAGAGACCCAGTACTTC. Translation gives CASSLVAQETQYF.

This clonotype occurred many times. As DNA, the CDR3 is TGTGCCAGCAGTTCTCAGACAGGAGGTGGTGGCTACACCTTC. Amino acid sequence: CASSSQTGGGGYTF. This rearrangement joins TRBV12-3 or TRBV12-4 to TRBJ1-2; possible D gene TRBD1, 6 bases. The CDR3 has 14 residues. Between the trimmed V and J ends, which lost 4 bases and 7 bases, there was a span of 16 bases.

This chain joins TRBV3-1 and TRBJ1-1; possibly TRBD1 for D (5 bases). Trimming pared 4 bases from V and 7 bases from J, leaving 16 bases between. CDR3 length: 14 residues. Germline CDR1 is LGHDT and CDR2 is YNNKEL (reference sequence). The CDR3 DNA reads TGTGCCAGCAGCCGATCTTTTGGGGGGAATGAAGCTTTCTTT. Its translation is CASSRSFGGNEAFF.

This clonotype occurred many times. The J gene is TRBJ1-1, the V gene TRBV9; 7 nucleotides line up with TRBD1. Germline CDR1 and CDR2: SGDLS and YYNGEE. The CDR3 has 15 amino acids. J was trimmed by 3 bases and V by 4 bases; bases with no gene match: 9. CDR3 region: CASSIYRGSYTEAFF. The DNA of the CDR3 is TGTGCCAGCAGCATCTACAGGGGATCGTACACTGAAGCTTTCTTT.

This clonotype was seen many times. The V call is TRBV6-2 or TRBV6-3, the J call TRBJ1-4; 8 positions match TRBD1. The CDR3 totals 17 residues. The V and J ends lost 4 bases and 4 bases, in that order; junction bases with no gene match: 11. Germline-derived CDR1 and CDR2 are MNHEY and SVGEGT. In nucleotides, the CDR3 is TGTGCCAGCAGTTGGCGAGGTGGGACAGGCTTTAATGAAAAACTGTTTTTT. It is translated as CASSWRGGTGFNEKLFF.

This clonotype has a handful of counts. The V gene is TRBV20-1, the J gene TRBJ1-6, with D perhaps TRBD1 (6 bases). Germline V gene sequence: CDR1 DFQATT, CDR2 SNEGSKA (reference sequence). The V gene lost 0 bases and the J gene lost 2 bases, with 14 bases spanning the gap. The CDR3 is 17 amino acids. The CDR3 spells CSARDIRGQPYNSPLHF. CDR3 coding DNA: TGCAGTGCTAGAGATATCCGGGGGCAGCCCTATAATTCACCCCTCCACTTT.

This clonotype was found many times. The chain links TRBV27 to TRBJ1-3; D gene ambiguous. Trimming took off 5 bases at V and 0 bases at J, with 11 bases between the two ends. CDR1 and CDR2 (germline): MNHEY, SMNVEV (reference sequence). The CDR3 has 15 residues. CDR3 in amino acids: CASSPEGVSGNTIYF. The CDR3 DNA reads as TGTGCCAGCAGTCCTGAGGGTGTCTCTGGAAACACCATATATTTT.

In its sample, this clonotype was seen a few times. This chain links TRBV28 with TRBJ1-1; the D is unclear. V was shortened by 7 bases and J by 0 bases, with 9 bases between the two germline ends. The CDR3 extends over 13 amino acids. Germline loops: CDR1 MDHEN, CDR2 SYDVKM. The CDR3 sequence: CASKRTMNTEAFF. The DNA of the CDR3 is TGTGCCAGCAAAAGGACCATGAACACTGAAGCTTTCTTT.

This clonotype showed up many times. The chain employs TRBV29-1 and TRBJ2-1, with 8 bases that match TRBD2. The CDR3 contains 14 residues. Germline assignment: CDR1 SQVTM and CDR2 ANQGSEA. Unmatched junction bases numbered 3, after V lost 4 bases and J lost 1 base. This CDR3 is CSVVSGVSYNEQFF. The CDR3 nucleotides read TGCAGCGTTGTTAGCGGGGTTTCCTACAATGAGCAGTTCTTC.

The chain carries TRBV4-1 and TRBJ1-4, with 7 bases fitting TRBD1. CDR1 is MGHRA and CDR2 is YSYEKL in the germline V gene. The CDR3 is 14 amino acids. The V segment lost 2 bases and the J segment 7 bases; nucleotides outside the gene matches: 4. The CDR3 DNA reads as TGCGCCAGCAGCCAACAGGGGGTGGTTGAAAAACTGTTTTTT. This translates into CASSQQGVVEKLFF.

This clonotype was seen ten or more times. The V gene is TRBV28, the J gene TRBJ1-2, with a tentative D call TRBD1 (5 bases). This CDR3 region has 17 residues. CDR1 and CDR2 (germline): MDHEN, SYDVKM. V shed 4 bases and J shed 2 bases, with 20 bases lying between them. The CDR3 sequence is CASSSRASGTLNYGYTF. CDR3 coding DNA: TGTGCCAGCAGTTCCAGGGCCTCAGGGACCCTAAACTATGGCTACACCTTC.

There are many counts of this clonotype. This chain joins TRBV5-6 and TRBJ2-6, with D tentatively TRBD1 (5 bases). This CDR3 spans 17 amino acids. The germline V gene encodes CDR1 SGHDT and CDR2 YYEEEE. Between the trimmed V and J ends, which lost 4 bases and 1 base, there was a span of 15 bases. This chain's CDR3 is CASSGKLKGSGANVLTF. The CDR3 region has the DNA TGTGCCAGCAGCGGGAAGCTTAAGGGGTCTGGGGCCAACGTCCTGACTTTC.

The chain employs TRBV29-1 and TRBJ2-5; 12 nucleotides agree with TRBD2. This CDR3 region has 13 residues. The V gene end was trimmed by 6 bases and the J gene end by 9 bases; junction bases not matched to a gene: 8. Germline values: CDR1 SQVTM, CDR2 ANQGSEA. The DNA for the CDR3 is TGCAGCGTGGGACTAGCGGGCCCAGGGGCCCAGTACTTC. It is translated as CSVGLAGPGAQYF.

This clonotype was recorded many times. This chain connects TRBV9 to TRBJ1-2; no definite D call. Germline CDR1 is SGDLS and CDR2 is YYNGEE. The V gene lost 3 bases and the J gene lost 4 bases, with 10 bases spanning the gap. The CDR3 runs to 13 residues. This CDR3 reads CASSGLGGYGYTF. The CDR3 bases are TGTGCCAGCAGCGGACTTGGAGGCTATGGCTACACCTTC. Full variable domain (missing parts from reference TRBV9 and TRBJ1-2): DSGVTQTPKHLITATGQRVTLRCSPRSGDLSVYWYQQSLDQGLQFLIQYYNGEERAKGNILERFSAQQFPDLHSELNLSSLELGDSALYFCASSGLGGYGYTFGSGTRLTVV.

The chain has TRBV28 and TRBJ1-1; 7 bases fit TRBD1. The junction had 8 bases not matched to a gene; V was cut back by 6 bases and J by 7 bases. In germline, CDR1 is MDHEN, CDR2 SYDVKM. This CDR3 has 13 amino acids. The CDR3 here is CASSPRDRVEAFF. CDR3 bases: TGTGCCAGCAGCCCCCGCGACAGGGTTGAAGCTTTCTTT.

The chain links TRBV7-6 to TRBJ1-1; D ambiguous. V dropped 1 base and J dropped 0 bases, with 12 bases sitting between them. The CDR3 covers 16 residues. The germline V gene encodes CDR1 SGHVS and CDR2 FNYEAQ. This chain's CDR3 is CASSLVGLRLNTEAFF. CDR3 nucleotides: TGTGCCAGCAGCTTAGTTGGGTTGCGTCTGAACACTGAAGCTTTCTTT.

This clonotype showed up many times. This chain connects TRBV18 to TRBJ2-1; unclear D gene. The CDR3 is 13 residues long. From germline, CDR1 is KGHSH and CDR2 LQKENI. Trimming removed 4 bases from V and 6 bases from J, with 10 bases in between. The CDR3 is CASSQVTTNEQFF. The CDR3 DNA follows: TGTGCCAGCTCACAGGTGACAACCAATGAGCAGTTCTTC.

This rearrangement joins TRBV9 to TRBJ1-1; D ambiguous. The CDR3 loop spans 14 amino acids. Trimming cost V 0 bases and J 2 bases, with 8 bases left between them. Germline V gives CDR1 SGDLS, CDR2 YYNGEE. The CDR3 is CASSVAGINTEAFF. The CDR3 DNA reads TGTGCCAGCAGCGTAGCAGGTATTAACACTGAAGCTTTCTTT.

This clonotype has a count of ten or more. The chain employs TRBV20-1 and TRBJ1-1; a possible D gene is TRBD1 (5 bases). Germline values: CDR1 DFQATT, CDR2 SNEGSKA (reference sequence). The CDR3 is 15 amino acids. The V and J ends lost 2 bases and 5 bases respectively, with 18 bases between them. Here the CDR3 DNA reads TGCAGTGCTAGACCCGCTGAGGGGATCAGGACTGAAGCTTTCTTT. This gives the protein CSARPAEGIRTEAFF.

Worth noting for this clonotype: This may stem from a read error, because a much larger clone lies one nucleotide away. The chain is built from TRBV7-9 and TRBJ1-1; D possibly corresponds to TRBD1 (5 bases). The CDR3 is made up of 16 amino acids. Germline V gene sequence: CDR1 SEHNR, CDR2 FQNEAQ (reference sequence). V gave up 5 bases and J gave up 0 bases, with 16 bases separating them. The CDR3 DNA sequence: TGTGCCAGCAGCGAGATGCAGGGTTGGGTGAACACTGAAGCTTTCTTT. Its translation: CASSEMQGWVNTEAFF.

In this sample, this clonotype turned up many times. V gene TRBV6-2 or TRBV6-3 combines with J gene TRBJ1-2; D gene uncertain. Trimming took off 8 bases at V and 4 bases at J, with 14 bases between the two ends. CDR3 size: 13 residues. Germline lookup yields CDR1 MNHEY and CDR2 SVGEGT. Here the CDR3 DNA reads TGTGCCAGCGGCTCAGGCGACTTCTATGGCTACACCTTC. It is translated as CASGSGDFYGYTF.

The CDR3 protein is CASSSVPDNSQQYF. CDR3 sequence (DNA): TGTGCCAGCAGCTCAGTCCCGGACAACTCACAGCAGTACTTC. J is TRBJ2-7 and V is TRBV12-3 or TRBV12-4; TRBD1 is a possible D gene (5 bases). CDR3 length: 14 amino acids. V was pared by 6 bases and J by 8 bases, with 20 bases between.

In this sample, this clonotype turned up many times. The chain employs TRBV6-1 and TRBJ1-2; D perhaps matches TRBD1 (5 bases). The CDR3 runs 12 residues. The germline CDR1 and CDR2 sequences are MNHNS and SASEGT. Trimming took off 6 bases at V and 3 bases at J, with 8 bases between the two ends. This CDR3 reads CASRRGDYGYTF. The DNA of the CDR3 is TGTGCCAGCAGGAGGGGAGACTATGGCTACACCTTC.

This clonotype came up a few times. The chain employs TRBV20-1 and TRBJ1-3; possible D gene TRBD1, 6 bases. The CDR3 consists of 13 residues. Germline V gene data show CDR1 as DFQATT and CDR2 as SNEGSKA (reference sequence). V was clipped by 5 bases and J by 1 base, with 9 bases between them. For the CDR3, the DNA is TGCAGTGCTCCGACAGGTTCTGGAAACACCATATATTTT. This gives the protein CSAPTGSGNTIYF.

J is TRBJ2-1 and V is TRBV20-1; 10 bases agree with TRBD1. The V gene end was trimmed by 3 bases and the J gene end by 6 bases; junction bases not matched to a gene: 11. CDR3 size: 16 residues. Germline V CDR1 and CDR2: DFQATT, SNEGSKA (reference sequence). CDR3 sequence: CSASWDRGFQGNEQFF. The CDR3 DNA reads TGCAGTGCTAGTTGGGACAGGGGCTTCCAGGGCAATGAGCAGTTCTTC.